This T cell receptor beta chain was captured by sequencing in a study of early T cells in non-severe SARS-CoV-2 infection. Overall study context: Bulk RNA taken from unsorted whole blood was sequenced, leaving chains unpaired. Study conclusions and caveats: VDJdb matches were skewed toward anti-spike CD8 T cell responses.

Unique molecular identifier tags were affixed to discrete cDNA molecules. Using its own MiXCR run on the 5' RACE reads, TCRdb lists one record per CDR3 protein. The data hold over 70,000 distinct CDR3 sequences, with 13% to 15% observed a single time. CDR3 length: 15 residues. Trimming pared 5 bases from V and 5 bases from J, leaving 18 bases between. Germline V gene sequence: CDR1 SGHNT, CDR2 YYREEE (reference sequence). Worth noting for this clonotype: Its target is unknown.

The sequence came from an adult who was a healthcare worker with PCR-confirmed SARS-CoV-2 infection or an uninfected control (not recorded which). This sequence joins TRBV5-4 and TRBJ2-3, with D maybe TRBD1 (6 bases). Sample: whole blood. CDR3 in DNA: TGTGCCAGCAGTCCCGACGCCAGCAGGGGAGATACGCAGTATTTT. It encodes CASSPDASRGDTQYF.